A selection of T cell receptor beta chains follows, all from one sample in a study of cytomegalovirus exposure and HLA in healthy donors. Using immunoSEQ multiplex PCR, the repertoire was profiled, and TCRdb retains in-frame clones only, with some absent. The sample consists of 120,000 or so clones, around three quarters of them appearing once. Sequenced input: PBMCs. These receptors all stem from a middle-aged man in good health and CMV-seronegative. CDR3s leave out the opening cysteine and the closing phenylalanine or tryptophan. Each record gives: V gene, J gene, D gene, CDR3 protein. The D gene is left open where the match is weak.

TRBV30,TRBJ2-3,.,AWSVLTDTQY
TRBV2,TRBJ1-1,TRBD1,ASEPGQGWTEAF
TRBV9,TRBJ2-5,.,ASSVGGTHQETQY
TRBV27,TRBJ2-3,.,ASSLGASDTQY
TRBV6-1,TRBJ1-1,.,ASTLPPGLNTEAF
TRBV2,TRBJ2-5,TRBD1,ASSNRQGSQETQY
TRBV6-5,TRBJ2-7,.,ASSYEAGEREQY
TRBV10-3,TRBJ2-7,TRBD2,AITEPSQSREWTYEQY
TRBV30,TRBJ2-5,.,AWSGGQREETQY
TRBV4-2,TRBJ2-5,.,ASSHGNGRLEETQY
TRBV7-2,TRBJ2-1,TRBD2,ASSLAGGNNEQF
TRBV7-3,TRBJ1-1,.,ASSPQGNTEAF
TRBV28,TRBJ1-2,TRBD1,ASSLQGIPNYGYT
TRBV7-6,TRBJ1-3,.,ASSLGGLFSGNTIY
TRBV4-1,TRBJ1-5,.,ASSQVLQGNQPQH
TRBV2,TRBJ1-2,TRBD1,ASSGQGPGYGYT
TRBV6-7,TRBJ2-1,TRBD2,ASLDEWREGIKSYNEQF
TRBV6-5,TRBJ2-1,TRBD2,ASSYDAGVVYEQF
TRBV6-5,TRBJ1-1,.,ASSYSTGNTEAF
TRBV7-2,TRBJ2-3,TRBD1,ASSSAGGGTDTQY
TRBV11-2,TRBJ1-5,.,ASSLSRLGDQPQH
TRBV6-5,TRBJ2-7,.,ASSYSPGEGEQY
TRBV21-1,TRBJ1-5,.,ASSPRDSQHSNQPQH
TRBV5-1,TRBJ1-2,.,ASSSQTNYGYT
TRBV19,TRBJ1-1,.,ASSYRDGNTEAF
TRBV7-8,TRBJ2-6,.,ASSLEGHHSGANVLT
TRBV9,TRBJ2-7,.,ASSVDQAYEQY
TRBV18,TRBJ2-7,TRBD1,ASSGTGAREQY
TRBV7-6,.,.,ASSLAGAPTPYEQY
TRBV5-1,TRBJ2-5,TRBD1,ASSFFGTGQETQY
TRBV30,TRBJ1-4,.,AWSVQWVPNEKLF
TRBV28,TRBJ2-5,TRBD2,ASSLGTIETQY